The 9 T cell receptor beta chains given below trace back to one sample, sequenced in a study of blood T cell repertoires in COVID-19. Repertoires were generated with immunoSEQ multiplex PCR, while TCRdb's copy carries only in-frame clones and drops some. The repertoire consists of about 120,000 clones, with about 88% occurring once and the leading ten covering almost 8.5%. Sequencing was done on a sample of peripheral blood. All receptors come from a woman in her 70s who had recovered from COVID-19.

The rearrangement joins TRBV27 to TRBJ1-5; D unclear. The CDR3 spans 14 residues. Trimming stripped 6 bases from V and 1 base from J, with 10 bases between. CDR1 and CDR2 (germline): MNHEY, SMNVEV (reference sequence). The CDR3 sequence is CASRPGGSNQPQHF. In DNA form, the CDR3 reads TGTGCCAGCAGGCCGGGCGGGAGCAATCAGCCCCAGCATTTT.

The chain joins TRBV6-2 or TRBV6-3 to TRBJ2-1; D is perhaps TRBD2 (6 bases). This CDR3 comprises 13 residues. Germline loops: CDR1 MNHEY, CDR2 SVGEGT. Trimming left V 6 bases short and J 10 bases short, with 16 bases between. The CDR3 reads CASSPNWGVEQFF. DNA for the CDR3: TGTGCCAGCAGCCCAAACTGGGGGGTCGAGCAGTTCTTC.

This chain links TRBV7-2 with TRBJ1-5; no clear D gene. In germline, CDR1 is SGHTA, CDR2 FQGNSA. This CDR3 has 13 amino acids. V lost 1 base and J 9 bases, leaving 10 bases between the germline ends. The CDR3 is CASSLGLVGPQHF. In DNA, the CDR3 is TGTGCCAGCAGCTTAGGGCTGGTTGGGCCCCAGCATTTT.

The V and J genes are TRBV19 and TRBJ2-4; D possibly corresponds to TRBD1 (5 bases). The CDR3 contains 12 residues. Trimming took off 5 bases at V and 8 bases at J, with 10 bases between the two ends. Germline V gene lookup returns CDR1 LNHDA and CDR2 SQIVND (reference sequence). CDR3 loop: CASSPGLDIQYF. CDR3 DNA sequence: TGTGCCAGTAGTCCAGGGCTGGACATTCAGTACTTC.

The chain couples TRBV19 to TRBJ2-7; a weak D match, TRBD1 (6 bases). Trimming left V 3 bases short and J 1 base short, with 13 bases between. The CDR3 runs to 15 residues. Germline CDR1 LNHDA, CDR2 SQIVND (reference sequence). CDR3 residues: CASSIHGDNSYEQYF. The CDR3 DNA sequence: TGTGCCAGTAGTATCCACGGGGACAATTCCTACGAGCAGTACTTC. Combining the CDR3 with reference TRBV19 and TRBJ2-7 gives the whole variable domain DGGITQSPKYLFRKEGQNVTLSCEQNLNHDAMYWYRQDPGQGLRLIYYSQIVNDFQKGDIAEGYSVSREKKESFPLTVTSAQKNPTAFYLCASSIHGDNSYEQYFGPGTRLTVT.

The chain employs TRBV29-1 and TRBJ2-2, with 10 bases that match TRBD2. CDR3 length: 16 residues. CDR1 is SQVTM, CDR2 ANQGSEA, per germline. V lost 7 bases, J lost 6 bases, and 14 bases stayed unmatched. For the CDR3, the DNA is TGCAGCGCTCTAGGGCTAGCGGGGGCAATGCCCGGGGAGCTGTTTTTT. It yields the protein CSALGLAGAMPGELFF.

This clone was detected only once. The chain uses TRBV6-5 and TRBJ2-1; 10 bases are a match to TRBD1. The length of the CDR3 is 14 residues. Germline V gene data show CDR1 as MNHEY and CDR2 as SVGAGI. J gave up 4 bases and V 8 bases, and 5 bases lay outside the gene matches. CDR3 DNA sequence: TGTGCCAGCTGGGGGGACAGGGGATACAATGAGCAGTTCTTC. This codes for CASWGDRGYNEQFF.

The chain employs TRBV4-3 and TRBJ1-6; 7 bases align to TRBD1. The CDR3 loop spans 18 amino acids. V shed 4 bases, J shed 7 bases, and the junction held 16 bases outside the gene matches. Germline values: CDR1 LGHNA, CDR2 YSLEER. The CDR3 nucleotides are TGCGCCAGCAGCCGACTTACAGGGGACTCCCAACGGAATTCACCCCTCCACTTT. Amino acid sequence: CASSRLTGDSQRNSPLHF.

The chain's CDR3 is CASRPWAGGTDTQYF. CDR3 nucleotides: TGTGCCAGCAGGCCCTGGGCAGGGGGCACAGATACGCAGTATTTT. The J gene is TRBJ2-3, the V gene TRBV3-1 (or the pseudogene TRBV3-2), with D possibly TRBD1 on 6 matching bases. Trimming pared 6 bases from V and 1 base from J, leaving 14 bases between. From germline, CDR1 is LGHDT and CDR2 YNNKEL (reference sequence). CDR3 size: 15 residues.